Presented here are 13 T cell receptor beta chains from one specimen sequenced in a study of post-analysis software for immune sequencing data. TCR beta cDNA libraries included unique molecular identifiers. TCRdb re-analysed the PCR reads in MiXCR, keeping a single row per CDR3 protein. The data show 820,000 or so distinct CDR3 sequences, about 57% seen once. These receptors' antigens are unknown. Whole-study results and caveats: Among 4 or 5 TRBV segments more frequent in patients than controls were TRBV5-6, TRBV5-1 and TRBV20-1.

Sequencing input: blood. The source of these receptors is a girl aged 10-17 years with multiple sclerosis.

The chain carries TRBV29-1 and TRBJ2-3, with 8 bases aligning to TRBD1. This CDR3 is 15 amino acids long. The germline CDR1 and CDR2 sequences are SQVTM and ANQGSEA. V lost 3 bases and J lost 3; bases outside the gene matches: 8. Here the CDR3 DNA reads TGCAGCGTTGACAGGGGGCGACCTGGTACAGATACGCAGTATTTT. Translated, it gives CSVDRGRPGTDTQYF.

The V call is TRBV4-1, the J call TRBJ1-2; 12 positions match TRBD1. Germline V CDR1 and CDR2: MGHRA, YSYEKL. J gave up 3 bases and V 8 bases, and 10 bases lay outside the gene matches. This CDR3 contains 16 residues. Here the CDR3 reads CASSEGTGGTDYGYTF. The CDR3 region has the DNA TGCGCCAGCTCTGAGGGGACAGGGGGCACGGACTATGGCTACACCTTC.

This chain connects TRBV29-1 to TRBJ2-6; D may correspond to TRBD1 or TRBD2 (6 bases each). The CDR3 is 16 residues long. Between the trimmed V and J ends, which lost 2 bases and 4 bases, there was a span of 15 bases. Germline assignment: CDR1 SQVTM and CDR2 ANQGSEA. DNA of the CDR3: TGCAGCGTTGAATCCGGGGGCAGGGCCGGGGCCAACGTCCTGACTTTC. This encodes CSVESGGRAGANVLTF.

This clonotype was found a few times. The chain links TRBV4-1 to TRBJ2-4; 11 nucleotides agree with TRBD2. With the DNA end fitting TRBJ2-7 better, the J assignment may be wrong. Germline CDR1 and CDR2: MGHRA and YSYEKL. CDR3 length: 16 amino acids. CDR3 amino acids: CASSLPTSGRSYEQYF. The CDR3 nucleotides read TGCGCCAGCAGCCTACCAACTAGCGGGAGATCCTACGAGCAGTACTTC.

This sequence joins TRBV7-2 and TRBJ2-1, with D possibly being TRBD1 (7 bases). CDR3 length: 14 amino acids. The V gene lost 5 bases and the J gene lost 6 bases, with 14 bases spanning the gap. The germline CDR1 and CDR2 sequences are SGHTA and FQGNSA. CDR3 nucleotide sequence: TGTGCCAGCAGCCCAGGGGGGCAGAGCAATGAGCAGTTCTTC. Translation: CASSPGGQSNEQFF.

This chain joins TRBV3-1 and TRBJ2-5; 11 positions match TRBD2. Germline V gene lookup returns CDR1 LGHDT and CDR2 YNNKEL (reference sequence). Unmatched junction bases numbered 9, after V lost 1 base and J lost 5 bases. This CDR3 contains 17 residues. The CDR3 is CASSQVWASGRRETQYF. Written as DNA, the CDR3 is TGTGCCAGCAGCCAAGTGTGGGCTAGCGGGAGGAGGGAGACCCAGTACTTC.

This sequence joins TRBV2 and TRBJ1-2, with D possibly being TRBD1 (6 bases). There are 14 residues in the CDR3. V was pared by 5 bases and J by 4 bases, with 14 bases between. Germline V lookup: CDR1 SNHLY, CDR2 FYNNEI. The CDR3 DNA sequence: TGTGCCAGCAGTCAGACAGGCCCATCCTATGGCTACACCTTC. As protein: CASSQTGPSYGYTF.

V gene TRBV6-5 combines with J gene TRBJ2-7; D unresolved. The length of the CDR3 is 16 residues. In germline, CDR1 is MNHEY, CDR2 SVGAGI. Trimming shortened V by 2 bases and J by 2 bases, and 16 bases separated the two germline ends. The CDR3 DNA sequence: TGTGCCAGCAGTTACGAGCTGGGATTGGTCACCTACGAGCAGTACTTC. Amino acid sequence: CASSYELGLVTYEQYF.

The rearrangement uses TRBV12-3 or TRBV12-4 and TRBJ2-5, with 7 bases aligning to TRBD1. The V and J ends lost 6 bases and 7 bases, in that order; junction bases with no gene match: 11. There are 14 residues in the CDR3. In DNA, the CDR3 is TGTGCCAGCAGATCGGGGACAGTTCGGGGGACCCAGTACTTC. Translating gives CASRSGTVRGTQYF.

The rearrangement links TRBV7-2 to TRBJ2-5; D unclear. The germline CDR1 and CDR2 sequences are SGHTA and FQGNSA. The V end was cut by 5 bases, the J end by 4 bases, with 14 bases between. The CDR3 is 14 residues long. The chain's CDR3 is CASSPSVLGETQYF. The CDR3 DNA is TGTGCCAGCAGCCCTTCAGTGCTTGGAGAGACCCAGTACTTC.

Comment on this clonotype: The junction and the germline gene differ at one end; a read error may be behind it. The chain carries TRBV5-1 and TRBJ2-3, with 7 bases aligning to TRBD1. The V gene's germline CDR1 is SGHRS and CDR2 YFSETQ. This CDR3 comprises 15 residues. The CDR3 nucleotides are TGCGCCAGCAGCTTGGGAGGGGGCCTCACAGATGCGCAGTATTTT. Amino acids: CASSLGGGLTDAQYF.

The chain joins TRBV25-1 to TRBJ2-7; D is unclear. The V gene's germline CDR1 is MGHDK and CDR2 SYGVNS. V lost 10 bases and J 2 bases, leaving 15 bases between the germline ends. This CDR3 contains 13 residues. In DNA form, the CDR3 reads TGTGCCACTGGGTTTGCGCGCCCCTACGAGCAGTACTTC. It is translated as CATGFARPYEQYF.

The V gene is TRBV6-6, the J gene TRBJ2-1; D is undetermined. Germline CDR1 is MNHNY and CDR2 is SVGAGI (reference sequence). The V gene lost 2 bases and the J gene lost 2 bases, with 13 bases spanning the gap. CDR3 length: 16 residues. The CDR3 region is CASSYGVQSTYNEQFF. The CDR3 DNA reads TGTGCCAGCAGTTACGGGGTACAGTCTACCTACAATGAGCAGTTCTTC.